This entry features one T cell receptor beta chain sequence. The data stem from a study of blood T cell repertoires in COVID-19. The overall study: From the United States, Italy and Spain came samples of acute and convalescent COVID-19. PBMCs, B-cell-depleted T cells, or T cells were the source of the cDNA or gDNA that made up the material.

This CDR3 is built from 15 residues. The ends lost 5 bases at V and 3 bases at J; junction bases unmatched: 6. Per germline, CDR1 SGHVS and CDR2 FNYEAQ. Per the study methods: Researchers report that nucleated cell counts were estimated from reference gene primer amplification. TCRdb keeps only in-frame clones here, not all; method: immunoSEQ multiplex PCR. Clone size and V and J calls were adopted from that table, with D and trimming inferred from the DNA. The sample includes around 100,000 clones, about 87% of them seen just once. Sequenced material: peripheral blood. The rearrangement joins TRBV7-6 to TRBJ1-4; 7 positions agree with TRBD1. This sequence was found in a human donor in a cohort sampled during active or convalescent COVID-19. The chain's CDR3 is CASSPQGQANEKLFF. The CDR3 DNA follows: TGTGCCAGCAGCCCACAGGGGCAGGCTAATGAAAAACTGTTTTTT. Full variable domain (rest looked up from reference TRBV7-6 and TRBJ1-4): GAGVSQSPRYKVTKRGQDVALRCDPISGHVSLYWYRQALGQGPEFLTYFNYEAQQDKSGLPNDRFSAERPEGSISTLTIQRTEQRDSAMYRCASSPQGQANEKLFFGSGTQLSVL.